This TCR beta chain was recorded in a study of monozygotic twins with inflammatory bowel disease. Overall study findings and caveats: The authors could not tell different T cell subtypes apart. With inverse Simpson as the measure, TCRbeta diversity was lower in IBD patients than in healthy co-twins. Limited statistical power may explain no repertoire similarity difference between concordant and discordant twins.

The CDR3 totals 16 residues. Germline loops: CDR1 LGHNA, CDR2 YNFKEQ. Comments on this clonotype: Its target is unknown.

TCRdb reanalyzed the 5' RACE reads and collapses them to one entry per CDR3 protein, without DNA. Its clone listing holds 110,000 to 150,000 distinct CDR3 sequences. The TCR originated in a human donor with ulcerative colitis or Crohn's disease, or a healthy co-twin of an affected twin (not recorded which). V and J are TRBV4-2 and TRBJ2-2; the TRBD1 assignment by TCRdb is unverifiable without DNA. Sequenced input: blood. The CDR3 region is CASSHNGGSNTGELFF.